This T cell receptor beta chain is from a study of cytomegalovirus exposure and HLA in healthy donors. About the research overall: The approximately 710 first-cohort repertoires and the 95 to 150 validation repertoires shared the same platform, a later analysis reported. Study conclusions and caveats: Confirmation in vitro established that a few CMV-associated chains were specific for CMV antigens.

Note on this clone: Antigen unknown.

The donors were members of the validation cohort comprising over a hundred subjects, separate from the roughly 670-subject first cohort. CDR1 is MNHNY, CDR2 SVGAGI, per germline (reference sequence). Trimming took 4 bases from V and 7 from J, leaving 13 bases between them. The CDR3 runs to 13 residues. Sequencing used immunoSEQ multiplex PCR; TCRdb keeps in-frame clones, though not all of them. Counted here are 90,000 to 150,000 clones, under 90% occurring once; the ten biggest clones make up approximately 2.3%. J is TRBJ1-2 and V is TRBV6-6; D remains ambiguous. The TCR comes from a woman aged 25-40 years in good health and CMV-seronegative. Input material: PBMCs. Here the CDR3 DNA reads TGTGCCAGCAGTTTAGGAGTTACGTCTGGCTACACCTTC. This gives the protein CASSLGVTSGYTF.